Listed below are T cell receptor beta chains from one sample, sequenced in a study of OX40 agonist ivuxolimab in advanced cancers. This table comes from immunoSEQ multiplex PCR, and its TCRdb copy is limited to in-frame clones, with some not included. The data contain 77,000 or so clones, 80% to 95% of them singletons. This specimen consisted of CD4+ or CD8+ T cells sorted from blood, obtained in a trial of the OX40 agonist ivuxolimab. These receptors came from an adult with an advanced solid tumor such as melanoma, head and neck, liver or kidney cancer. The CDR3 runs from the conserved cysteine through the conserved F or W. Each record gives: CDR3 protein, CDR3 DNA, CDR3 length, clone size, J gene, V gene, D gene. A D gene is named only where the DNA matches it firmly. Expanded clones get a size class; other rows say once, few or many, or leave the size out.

cdr3_aa: CASSIEGVSRNEQFF
cdr3_nt: TGTGCCAGTAGTATCGAAGGGGTGTCCCGCAATGAGCAGTTCTTC
cdr3_length: 15
clone_size: .
j_call: TRBJ2-1
v_call: TRBV19
d_call: .

cdr3_aa: CASSRDVKETQYF
cdr3_nt: TGTGCCAGTAGCCGGGACGTAAAAGAGACCCAGTACTTC
cdr3_length: 13
clone_size: once
j_call: TRBJ2-5
v_call: TRBV19
d_call: .

cdr3_aa: CASRENTEAFF
cdr3_nt: TGTGCCAGCAGGGAGAACACTGAAGCTTTCTTT
cdr3_length: 11
clone_size: .
j_call: TRBJ1-1
v_call: TRBV6-1
d_call: .

cdr3_aa: CASSPPAPREGFYEQYF
cdr3_nt: TGTGCCAGCAGCCCCCCTGCACCCAGGGAAGGCTTCTACGAGCAGTACTTC
cdr3_length: 17
clone_size: once
j_call: TRBJ2-7
v_call: TRBV7-9
d_call: .

cdr3_aa: CASSESLQGFNLGAKNIQYF
cdr3_nt: TGCGCCAGCAGTGAGTCGTTACAGGGGTTTAATTTGGGGGCCAAAAACATTCAGTACTTC
cdr3_length: 20
clone_size: .
j_call: TRBJ2-4
v_call: TRBV10-1
d_call: TRBD1

cdr3_aa: CSVGSGRGSDTQYF
cdr3_nt: TGCAGCGTTGGTAGCGGGAGGGGTTCAGATACGCAGTATTTT
cdr3_length: 14
clone_size: once
j_call: TRBJ2-3
v_call: TRBV29-1
d_call: TRBD2

cdr3_aa: CASSLEPGPSYEQYF
cdr3_nt: TGCGCCAGCAGCTTGGAACCAGGGCCGAGCTACGAGCAGTACTTC
cdr3_length: 15
clone_size: .
j_call: TRBJ2-7
v_call: TRBV5-1
d_call: .

cdr3_aa: CASSTGLETQYF
cdr3_nt: TGTGCCAGCAGTACAGGGTTGGAGACCCAGTACTTC
cdr3_length: 12
clone_size: .
j_call: TRBJ2-5
v_call: TRBV28
d_call: .

cdr3_aa: CASSLSGRNSPLHF
cdr3_nt: TGTGCCAGCAGTTTATCGGGCAGAAATTCACCCCTCCACTTT
cdr3_length: 14
clone_size: .
j_call: TRBJ1-6
v_call: TRBV28
d_call: .

cdr3_aa: CASSESQLRTEAFF
cdr3_nt: TGTGCCAGCAGTGAAAGCCAATTGAGGACTGAAGCTTTCTTT
cdr3_length: 14
clone_size: once
j_call: TRBJ1-1
v_call: TRBV28
d_call: .

cdr3_aa: CASSDHDYEQYF
cdr3_nt: TGTGCCAGCAGTGACCACGACTACGAGCAGTACTTC
cdr3_length: 12
clone_size: few
j_call: TRBJ2-7
v_call: TRBV6-4
d_call: .

cdr3_aa: CASRDVLWTVNTEAFF
cdr3_nt: TGCGCCAGCAGAGACGTACTATGGACGGTGAACACTGAAGCTTTCTTT
cdr3_length: 16
clone_size: once
j_call: TRBJ1-1
v_call: TRBV10-2
d_call: .

cdr3_aa: CATKGGSKNIQYF
cdr3_nt: TGTGCCACCAAAGGCGGGAGTAAAAACATTCAGTACTTC
cdr3_length: 13
clone_size: .
j_call: TRBJ2-4
v_call: TRBV6-5
d_call: TRBD2

cdr3_aa: CASSPTLAGGLHEQFF
cdr3_nt: TGTGCCAGCTCACCAACTCTAGCGGGGGGGCTACATGAGCAGTTCTTC
cdr3_length: 16
clone_size: .
j_call: TRBJ2-1
v_call: TRBV18
d_call: TRBD2

cdr3_aa: CASSFKRIEQYF
cdr3_nt: TGTGCCAGCAGTTTCAAGAGGATCGAGCAGTACTTC
cdr3_length: 12
clone_size: .
j_call: TRBJ2-7
v_call: TRBV28
d_call: .

cdr3_aa: CSVEGGDRAKAFF
cdr3_nt: TGCAGCGTTGAAGGAGGGGACAGGGCGAAAGCTTTCTTT
cdr3_length: 13
clone_size: once
j_call: TRBJ1-1
v_call: TRBV29-1
d_call: TRBD1

cdr3_aa: CASSGELNTEAFF
cdr3_nt: TGTGCCAGCAGTGGGGAATTGAACACTGAAGCTTTCTTT
cdr3_length: 13
clone_size: .
j_call: TRBJ1-1
v_call: TRBV2
d_call: .

cdr3_aa: CASTNAGKYETQYF
cdr3_nt: TGTGCCAGCACGAACGCAGGGAAGTATGAGACCCAGTACTTC
cdr3_length: 14
clone_size: .
j_call: TRBJ2-5
v_call: TRBV6-1
d_call: .

cdr3_aa: CAWDLARGLGAFF
cdr3_nt: TGTGCCTGGGATCTGGCCAGGGGGCTTGGGGCTTTCTTT
cdr3_length: 13
clone_size: .
j_call: TRBJ1-1
v_call: TRBV30
d_call: TRBD1

cdr3_aa: CASSLGTSGSYEQYF
cdr3_nt: TGCGCCAGCAGCTTAGGGACTAGCGGTTCCTACGAGCAGTACTTC
cdr3_length: 15
clone_size: .
j_call: TRBJ2-7
v_call: TRBV5-1
d_call: TRBD2

cdr3_aa: CASSMDGYGYTF
cdr3_nt: TGTGCCAGCAGCATGGACGGCTATGGCTACACCTTC
cdr3_length: 12
clone_size: .
j_call: TRBJ1-2
v_call: TRBV5-4
d_call: .

cdr3_aa: CASSVTGVSSYEQYF
cdr3_nt: TGTGCCAGTAGTGTCACAGGGGTCAGCTCCTACGAGCAGTACTTC
cdr3_length: 15
clone_size: .
j_call: TRBJ2-7
v_call: TRBV19
d_call: TRBD1

cdr3_aa: CAISESGDAVYGYTF
cdr3_nt: TGTGCCATCAGTGAGTCGGGCGACGCGGTGTATGGCTACACCTTC
cdr3_length: 15
clone_size: .
j_call: TRBJ1-2
v_call: TRBV10-3
d_call: .

cdr3_aa: CASSPFPPPYGYTF
cdr3_nt: TGTGCCAGCTCACCCTTTCCCCCCCCCTATGGCTACACCTTC
cdr3_length: 14
clone_size: .
j_call: TRBJ1-2
v_call: TRBV18
d_call: .

cdr3_aa: CASSVAVSGANVLTF
cdr3_nt: TGTGCCAGCAGCGTAGCAGTTTCTGGGGCCAACGTCCTGACTTTC
cdr3_length: 15
clone_size: .
j_call: TRBJ2-6
v_call: TRBV9
d_call: .